What follows are 16 T cell receptor beta chains derived from one specimen sequenced in a study of OX40 agonist ivuxolimab in advanced cancers. Profiling relied on immunoSEQ multiplex PCR, and the TCRdb table lists in-frame clones only, not all of them. The table includes about 61,000 clones, around 83% detected once. This specimen consisted of CD4+ or CD8+ T cells sorted from blood, obtained in a trial of the OX40 agonist ivuxolimab. All receptors derive from an adult with an advanced solid tumor such as melanoma, head and neck, liver or kidney cancer.

For this clone: The junction and the germline gene differ at one end; a read error may be behind it. The chain has TRBV11-2 and TRBJ1-4; tentatively, D is TRBD1 (6 bases). Germline V CDR1 and CDR2: SGHAT, FQNNGV. This CDR3 contains 14 residues. CDR3 sequence reads: CATSRGDIIKKLFF. The CDR3 DNA reads as TGTGCCACCAGCCGGGGGGACATAATCAAAAAACTGTTTTTT.

This clone was seen more than once but under ten times. This CDR3 is CASSPTTGTPYGYTF. The DNA of the CDR3 is TGCGCCAGCAGCCCGACAACCGGGACCCCTTATGGCTACACCTTC. The chain couples TRBV5-1 to TRBJ1-2; D is possibly TRBD1 (5 bases). Trimming removed 4 bases at V and 5 bases at J, with 18 bases between. The CDR3 has 15 amino acids. Per germline, CDR1 SGHRS and CDR2 YFSETQ.

The J gene is TRBJ2-7, the V gene TRBV7-8; D ambiguous. Germline loops: CDR1 SGHVS, CDR2 FQNEAQ. The V end lost 4 bases, the J end lost 3 bases, and 4 bases lay between the germline ends. CDR3 length: 11 amino acids. In DNA form, the CDR3 reads TGTGCCAGCAGCTCGTTCTACGAGCAGTACTTC. It yields the protein CASSSFYEQYF.

The chain is built from TRBV6-5 and TRBJ1-4; D gene uncertain. Between the trimmed V and J ends, which lost 8 bases and 0 bases, there was a span of 13 bases. Germline V gives CDR1 MNHEY, CDR2 SVGAGI. The length of the CDR3 is 15 residues. The CDR3, as DNA: TGTGCCAGCGGTCTCAAGGGCGCAACTAATGAAAAACTGTTTTTT. Translation: CASGLKGATNEKLFF.

This clone was counted a few times. This chain links TRBV6-5 with TRBJ2-7; D not resolved. The CDR3 has 13 amino acids. CDR1 and CDR2 from the germline V gene are MNHEY and SVGAGI. V lost 0 bases and J 4 bases, leaving 7 bases between the germline ends. The CDR3 DNA is TGTGCCAGCAGTTACTCGGCGTTTTACGAGCAGTACTTC. It yields the protein CASSYSAFYEQYF.

As for this clone: Other DNA sequences in this sample translate to the same CDR3. The chain recombines TRBV7-2 with TRBJ2-3, with unresolved D. Germline assignment: CDR1 SGHTA and CDR2 FQGNSA. This CDR3 region has 11 residues. Trimming shortened V by 5 bases and J by 0 bases, and 0 bases separated the two germline ends. For the CDR3, the DNA is TGTGCCAGCAGCAGCACAGATACGCAGTATTTT. Protein product: CASSSTDTQYF. The full variable domain, in which reference TRBV7-2 and TRBJ2-3 provide the parts outside the CDR3, is GAGVSQSPSNKVTEKGKDVELRCDPISGHTALYWYRQSLGQGLEFLIYFQGNSAPDKSGLPSDRFSAERTGGSVSTLTIQRTQQEDSAVYLCASSSTDTQYFGPGTRLTVL.

The chain carries TRBV19 and TRBJ2-2, with 7 bases lining up with TRBD2. Germline CDR1 and CDR2: LNHDA and SQIVND (reference sequence). The J segment lost 1 base and the V segment lost 1 base, leaving 0 bases of the junction unmatched. This CDR3 is built from 15 residues. This chain's CDR3 is CASSIGGGNTGELFF. CDR3 bases: TGTGCCAGTAGTATAGGCGGGGGGAACACCGGGGAGCTGTTTTTT.

CDR3: CASRGVLSSYEQYF. DNA for the CDR3: TGTGCCAGCCGTGGGGTTCTGAGCTCCTACGAGCAGTACTTC. This chain connects TRBV2 to TRBJ2-7; D unresolved. The CDR3 length is 14 residues. CDR1 is SNHLY, CDR2 FYNNEI, per germline. V shed 8 bases and J shed 0 bases, with 14 bases lying between them.

This chain links TRBV5-6 with TRBJ2-3, with D uncertain. Germline V gene data show CDR1 as SGHDT and CDR2 as YYEEEE. The CDR3 sequence is 17 residues long. Trimming shortened V by 2 bases and J by 2 bases, and 18 bases separated the two germline ends. Here the CDR3 DNA reads TGTGCCAGCAGCTTAATGGACCATCTGGGTTACACAGATACGCAGTATTTT. Translation: CASSLMDHLGYTDTQYF.

A single count supports this clone. This chain connects TRBV2 to TRBJ1-5; a possible D gene is TRBD1 (6 bases). The germline V gene encodes CDR1 SNHLY and CDR2 FYNNEI. V lost 6 bases to trimming and J lost 10 bases, with 19 bases between them. CDR3 length equals 14 residues. CDR3 nucleotides: TGTGCCAGCAGAGAGGGGGAGCAGAGCAAACCCCAGCATTTT. Translation: CASREGEQSKPQHF.

The chain recombines TRBV5-1 with TRBJ2-4, with 8 bases aligning to TRBD1. The length of the CDR3 is 15 residues. Germline lookup yields CDR1 SGHRS and CDR2 YFSETQ. Trimming removed 0 bases from V and 6 bases from J; junction bases left unmatched: 5. CDR3 DNA sequence: TGCGCCAGCAGCTTGGGGACAGGGAATACAAACATTCAGTACTTC. This translates into CASSLGTGNTNIQYF.

This sequence joins TRBV6-6 and TRBJ2-5; possibly TRBD1 for D (5 bases). The V and J ends lost 6 bases and 8 bases respectively, with 10 bases between them. CDR1 is MNHNY and CDR2 is SVGAGI in the germline V gene (reference sequence). The CDR3 runs 11 residues. The CDR3 spells CASSRQGTQYF. The CDR3 nucleotides read TGTGCCAGCAGCCGCCAGGGAACCCAGTACTTC.

This chain joins TRBV5-6 and TRBJ2-3; D possibly corresponds to TRBD2 (5 bases). Germline CDR1 and CDR2: SGHDT and YYEEEE. V lost 4 bases and J 2 bases, leaving 8 bases between the germline ends. There are 13 residues in the CDR3. This CDR3 is CASSKDFTDTQYF. CDR3 sequence (DNA): TGTGCCAGCAGCAAGGACTTCACAGATACGCAGTATTTT.

This sequence joins TRBV5-1 and TRBJ1-5; D might be TRBD1 (6 bases). From germline, CDR1 is SGHRS and CDR2 YFSETQ. The CDR3 length is 19 residues. V was cut by 7 bases and J by 6 bases, with 32 bases left in between. CDR3 protein: CASLWFCHGGSPFIQPQHF. In DNA form, the CDR3 reads TGCGCCAGCCTGTGGTTTTGTCACGGGGGCAGTCCGTTTATTCAGCCCCAGCATTTT.

The chain uses TRBV2 and TRBJ2-1; D unresolved. Trimming cost V 8 bases and J 6 bases, with 8 bases left between them. The germline gives CDR1 SNHLY, CDR2 FYNNEI. The CDR3 is made up of 11 amino acids. The CDR3 reads CASVGFNEQFF. CDR3 DNA: TGTGCCAGCGTCGGATTCAATGAGCAGTTCTTC.

The chain carries TRBV27 and TRBJ2-2; a possible D gene is TRBD2 (5 bases). The CDR3 has 15 residues. The germline V gene has CDR1 MNHEY and CDR2 SMNVEV (reference sequence). The V and J ends lost 2 bases and 0 bases respectively, with 7 bases between them. The DNA of the CDR3 is TGTGCCAGCAGTTTAGGACTTACGAACACCGGGGAGCTGTTTTTT. Translated, it gives CASSLGLTNTGELFF.